The next 30 T cell receptor beta chains were all read from a single sample in a study of blood T cell repertoires in COVID-19. Sequencing used immunoSEQ multiplex PCR; TCRdb keeps in-frame clones, though not all of them. The table has 150,000 to 200,000 clones, around four fifths seen once. Sequencing was performed on peripheral blood. The receptors here all came from a man between 60 and 75 years old with COVID-19, enrolled during active disease.

The chain carries TRBV10-2 and TRBJ2-2; D not resolved. The CDR3 contains 13 residues. In germline, CDR1 is WSHSY, CDR2 SAAADI. The V end lost 6 bases, the J end lost 7 bases, and 12 bases lay between the germline ends. The CDR3 sequence: CASSETTGGELFF. In nucleotides, the CDR3 is TGCGCCAGCAGCGAGACCACTGGCGGGGAGCTGTTTTTT.

The count of this clone is one. This chain joins TRBV6-2 or TRBV6-3 and TRBJ2-3, with TRBD2 identical over 9 bases. Germline CDR1 reads MNHEY; CDR2 reads SVGEGT. The V segment lost 5 bases and the J segment 4 bases; nucleotides outside the gene matches: 19. This CDR3 is built from 19 residues. CDR3 nucleotides: TGTGCCAGCAGTGGGGGTCATAGCGGGAGACCCGACTTTGCAGATACGCAGTATTTT. This gives the protein CASSGGHSGRPDFADTQYF.

This clone was seen once. The chain recombines TRBV2 with TRBJ1-5; tentative D call: TRBD1 (5 bases). Deletions cut 4 bases from V and 3 bases from J, with 7 bases between. Germline-derived CDR1 and CDR2 are SNHLY and FYNNEI. The CDR3 is made up of 13 amino acids. CDR3 DNA sequence: TGTGCCAGCAGTGGACAGCACAATCAGCCCCAGCATTTT. This translates into CASSGQHNQPQHF.

V usage is TRBV28 and J usage is TRBJ1-6; D unclear. Germline CDR1 is MDHEN and CDR2 is SYDVKM. V lost 2 bases and J 3 bases, leaving 5 bases between the germline ends. This CDR3 region has 14 residues. The CDR3 bases are TGTGCCAGCAGTTTACCCGGCTATAATTCACCCCTCCACTTT. This sequence encodes CASSLPGYNSPLHF.

This sequence joins TRBV29-1 and TRBJ1-1; D perhaps matches TRBD1 (6 bases). Germline V gene sequence: CDR1 SQVTM, CDR2 ANQGSEA. The CDR3 loop spans 13 amino acids. The V and J ends lost 8 bases and 0 bases respectively, with 13 bases between them. The CDR3 loop is CSSTGHLNTEAFF. CDR3 in DNA: TGCAGCTCCACGGGACACTTGAACACTGAAGCTTTCTTT.

The chain employs TRBV2 and TRBJ2-1, with D perhaps matching TRBD1 (7 bases). This CDR3 has 16 amino acids. V was cut by 3 bases and J by 7 bases, with 19 bases left in between. From germline, CDR1 is SNHLY and CDR2 FYNNEI. CDR3 DNA: TGTGCCAGCAGTGATATTGGGGGGACAGCAGGAAATGAGCAGTTCTTC. Encoded protein: CASSDIGGTAGNEQFF.

The chain carries TRBV19 and TRBJ1-1, with 8 bases aligning to TRBD1. V shed 6 bases, J shed 10 bases, and the junction held 13 bases outside the gene matches. The CDR3 is 14 amino acids. Germline V lookup: CDR1 LNHDA, CDR2 SQIVND (reference sequence). CDR3: CASRTLTGARSAFF. The CDR3 DNA sequence: TGTGCCAGTAGGACGCTGACAGGGGCCAGGTCAGCTTTCTTT.

The chain uses TRBV12-2 and TRBJ1-6. TRBV12-2 is marked as a pseudogene. The length of the CDR3 is 15 residues. The DNA for the CDR3 is TGTGCAAGTCCCTTGAGGTCTGGCTATAATTCACCCCTCCACTTT. It specifies CASPLRSGYNSPLHF.

The rearrangement links TRBV10-1 to TRBJ1-1, with a weak D call TRBD1 (5 bases). The CDR3 loop spans 13 amino acids. Trimming removed 0 bases at V and 11 bases at J, with 13 bases between. The germline CDR1 and CDR2 sequences are WNHNN and SYGVQD (reference sequence). CDR3 sequence: CASSESLAGRAFF. DNA for the CDR3: TGCGCCAGCAGTGAGTCCCTCGCAGGGAGGGCTTTCTTT.

V and J are TRBV28 and TRBJ1-5, with D perhaps matching TRBD1 (6 bases). Germline CDR1 is MDHEN and CDR2 is SYDVKM. There are 15 residues in the CDR3. V shed 5 bases and J shed 7 bases, with 18 bases lying between them. The DNA for the CDR3 is TGTGCCAGCAGTGTCGATACAGGGAAGGGGCAGCCCCAGCATTTT. Protein product: CASSVDTGKGQPQHF.

The count of this clone is one. The chain links TRBV25-1 to TRBJ2-3; the D gene is possibly TRBD1 (6 bases). This CDR3 has 13 amino acids. CDR1 and CDR2 (germline): MGHDK, SYGVNS. Trimming cost V 5 bases and J 5 bases, with 11 bases left between them. The CDR3 protein is CASSRAGVDTQYF. Here the CDR3 DNA reads TGTGCCAGCAGTAGGGCAGGGGTAGATACGCAGTATTTT.

The chain couples TRBV4-1 to TRBJ1-5; TRBD1 might be the D (5 bases). This CDR3 is 15 amino acids long. Trimming took 0 bases from V and 6 from J, leaving 12 bases between them. CDR1 and CDR2 from the germline V gene are MGHRA and YSYEKL. The DNA of the CDR3 is TGCGCCAGCAGCCAAGATACGGGGGTCTCTCAGCCCCAGCATTTT. Translating it yields CASSQDTGVSQPQHF.

The gene calls are TRBV5-1 and TRBJ1-6; D unresolved. With 0 bases removed from V and 9 bases from J, the gap between germline ends came to 4 bases. This CDR3 region has 12 residues. CDR1 SGHRS and CDR2 YFSETQ come from the germline V gene. The CDR3 reads CASSLESSPLHF. The CDR3 DNA reads as TGCGCCAGCAGCTTGGAGAGTTCACCCCTCCACTTT. The full variable domain, rest sourced from reference TRBV5-1 and TRBJ1-6, is KAGVTQTPRYLIKTRGQQVTLSCSPISGHRSVSWYQQTPGQGLQFLFEYFSETQRNKGNFPGRFSGRQFSNSRSEMNVSTLELGDSALYLCASSLESSPLHFGNGTRLTVT.

The gene calls are TRBV7-8 and TRBJ2-5; TRBD2 agrees at 11 bases. Germline trimming cut 2 bases from V and 5 bases from J; bases unmatched to any gene: 4. The germline CDR1 and CDR2 sequences are SGHVS and FQNEAQ. The CDR3 totals 15 residues. CDR3 sequence reads: CASSLLAGGGETQYF. The CDR3 DNA is TGTGCCAGCAGCTTACTAGCGGGAGGAGGGGAGACCCAGTACTTC.

This clone was recorded only once. The rearrangement links TRBV6-2 or TRBV6-3 to TRBJ1-5; weak D call: TRBD1 (5 bases). Looked up from germline, CDR1 is MNHEY and CDR2 is SVGEGT. The V and J ends lost 0 bases and 6 bases respectively, with 18 bases between them. The CDR3 runs to 17 residues. The CDR3 coding sequence is TGTGCCAGCAGTTACTCGCAGGGAAGGAGGGTAGGTCAGCCCCAGCATTTT. The encoded protein is CASSYSQGRRVGQPQHF.

V gene TRBV6-5 combines with J gene TRBJ2-5, with 12 bases identical to TRBD2. V trimming: 6 bases; J trimming: 1 base; junction bases outside the gene matches: 3. CDR3 length equals 15 residues. Germline V gene data show CDR1 as MNHEY and CDR2 as SVGAGI. This CDR3 is CASSRTSGAQETQYF. DNA of the CDR3: TGTGCCAGCAGCCGGACTAGCGGGGCCCAAGAGACCCAGTACTTC.

The rearrangement uses TRBV9 and TRBJ2-5; tentatively, D is TRBD1 (5 bases). The CDR3 is made up of 15 amino acids. From germline, CDR1 is SGDLS and CDR2 YYNGEE. V was clipped by 0 bases and J by 5 bases, with 14 bases between them. CDR3 protein: CASSVGQGGLETQYF. CDR3 coding DNA: TGTGCCAGCAGCGTAGGGCAGGGTGGGCTGGAGACCCAGTACTTC.

This clone was detected a few times. V usage is TRBV19 and J usage is TRBJ1-5, with 9 bases aligning to TRBD1. The CDR3 runs 15 residues. The ends lost 3 bases at V and 7 bases at J; junction bases unmatched: 7. Germline-derived CDR1 and CDR2 are LNHDA and SQIVND (reference sequence). This CDR3 reads CASSIGTGFFQPQHF. In DNA form, the CDR3 reads TGTGCCAGTAGTATCGGGACAGGGTTTTTCCAGCCCCAGCATTTT.

V gene TRBV28 combines with J gene TRBJ2-7; 7 bases agree with TRBD2. This CDR3 has 14 residues. J gave up 3 bases and V 6 bases, and 8 bases lay outside the gene matches. Germline CDR1 reads MDHEN; CDR2 reads SYDVKM. The CDR3 reads CASRSISGVYEQYF. The CDR3 DNA reads TGTGCCAGCAGATCCATAAGCGGGGTCTACGAGCAGTACTTC.

This clone was detected once. The CDR3 is CASSPNGFPNSPLHF. DNA for the CDR3: TGTGCCAGCAGCCCCAACGGGTTCCCCAATTCACCCCTCCACTTT. The chain carries TRBV7-2 and TRBJ1-6; no reliable D call. The CDR3 has 15 residues. The V end was cut by 5 bases, the J end by 7 bases, with 15 bases between. Germline assignment: CDR1 SGHTA and CDR2 FQGNSA.

V is TRBV28 and J is TRBJ2-7; D is possibly TRBD2 (6 bases). Germline V gene lookup returns CDR1 MDHEN and CDR2 SYDVKM. V was clipped by 5 bases and J by 0 bases, with 14 bases between them. The CDR3 has 15 residues. As DNA, the CDR3 is TGTGCCAGCAGTGGTAGGCGGGGTAACTCCTACGAGCAGTACTTC. Translating it yields CASSGRRGNSYEQYF.

V usage is TRBV3-1 (or the pseudogene TRBV3-2) and J usage is TRBJ2-1, with a weak D call TRBD2 (6 bases). Germline V lookup: CDR1 LGHDT, CDR2 YNNKEL (reference sequence). V lost 4 bases to trimming and J lost 6 bases, with 13 bases between them. The CDR3 length is 14 residues. The CDR3 region is CASSPRLDPNEQFF. CDR3 coding DNA: TGTGCCAGCAGCCCAAGACTAGACCCCAATGAGCAGTTCTTC.

This chain uses TRBV4-2 with TRBJ2-3; perhaps TRBD1 as D (6 bases). The germline V gene has CDR1 LGHNA and CDR2 YNFKEQ. Trimming cost V 2 bases and J 2 bases, with 23 bases left between them. The CDR3 is 19 residues long. The chain's CDR3 is CASSQLRAGFRGNTDTQYF. As DNA, the CDR3 is TGTGCCAGCAGCCAACTGAGGGCAGGATTCAGGGGAAACACAGATACGCAGTATTTT.

J is TRBJ2-3 and V is TRBV24-1; 8 bases line up with TRBD1. CDR3 size: 18 residues. V shed 4 bases and J 0 bases; nucleotides not matched to a gene: 11. Germline V gene data show CDR1 as KGHDR and CDR2 as SFDVKD. CDR3 sequence reads: CATSDPGTGSLSTDTQYF. The DNA for the CDR3 is TGTGCCACCAGTGACCCCGGGACAGGTTCCCTCAGCACAGATACGCAGTATTTT.

V gene TRBV9 combines with J gene TRBJ2-5, with 11 bases identical to TRBD2. CDR1 is SGDLS, CDR2 YYNGEE, per germline. V lost 5 bases and J lost 5; bases outside the gene matches: 8. CDR3 size: 15 residues. This CDR3 is CASSALTSGKETQYF. In nucleotides, the CDR3 is TGTGCCAGCAGTGCCCTGACTAGCGGGAAGGAGACCCAGTACTTC.

This clone was found once. This same CDR3 is encoded by further DNA sequences in the sample. This chain connects TRBV18 to TRBJ1-1; a possible D gene is TRBD1 (6 bases). Germline lookup yields CDR1 KGHSH and CDR2 LQKENI. Trimming took 4 bases from V and 2 from J, leaving 8 bases between them. This CDR3 is 13 amino acids long. CDR3 loop: CASSQGQNTEAFF. The CDR3 DNA sequence: TGTGCCAGCTCACAGGGACAAAACACTGAAGCTTTCTTT. Combining the CDR3 with reference TRBV18 and TRBJ1-1 gives the whole variable domain NAGVMQNPRHLVRRRGQEARLRCSPMKGHSHVYWYRQLPEEGLKFMVYLQKENIIDESGMPKERFSAEFPKEGPSILRIQQVVRGDSAAYFCASSQGQNTEAFFGQGTRLTVV.

This chain uses TRBV9 with TRBJ2-7; D might be TRBD1 (6 bases). Germline CDR1 SGDLS, CDR2 YYNGEE. The CDR3 contains 15 residues. V lost 3 bases and J 1 base, leaving 14 bases between the germline ends. CDR3 bases: TGTGCCAGCAGCGCCCTCGGGACAAATTCCTACGAGCAGTACTTC. This gives the protein CASSALGTNSYEQYF. Filled out from reference TRBV9 and TRBJ2-7, the complete variable domain reads DSGVTQTPKHLITATGQRVTLRCSPRSGDLSVYWYQQSLDQGLQFLIQYYNGEERAKGNILERFSAQQFPDLHSELNLSSLELGDSALYFCASSALGTNSYEQYFGPGTRLTVT.

The CDR3 bases are TGTGCCAGCACTCTTACTGTCGACACCGGTAGCTACACCTTC. This translates into CASTLTVDTGSYTF. The chain links TRBV6-5 to TRBJ1-2, with no clear D. The germline gives CDR1 MNHEY, CDR2 SVGAGI. V lost 7 bases, J lost 9 bases, and 21 bases lay in between. This CDR3 is 14 amino acids long.

The chain uses TRBV6-2 or TRBV6-3 and TRBJ2-7; D is possibly TRBD1 (6 bases). The CDR3 is made up of 16 amino acids. The V gene's germline CDR1 is MNHEY and CDR2 SVGEGT. Trimming took off 0 bases at V and 0 bases at J, with 12 bases between the two ends. The CDR3 is CASSYSPGDNSYEQYF. CDR3 in DNA: TGTGCCAGCAGTTACTCCCCCGGGGACAACTCCTACGAGCAGTACTTC.

This chain joins TRBV7-9 and TRBJ1-1; a weak D match, TRBD1 (5 bases). V lost 4 bases and J lost 1, with 10 bases in between. CDR3 length equals 14 residues. Germline V gene sequence: CDR1 SEHNR, CDR2 FQNEAQ (reference sequence). CDR3 coding DNA: TGTGCCAGCAGCTCCGGGGGAAAGAACACTGAAGCTTTCTTT. This translates into CASSSGGKNTEAFF.